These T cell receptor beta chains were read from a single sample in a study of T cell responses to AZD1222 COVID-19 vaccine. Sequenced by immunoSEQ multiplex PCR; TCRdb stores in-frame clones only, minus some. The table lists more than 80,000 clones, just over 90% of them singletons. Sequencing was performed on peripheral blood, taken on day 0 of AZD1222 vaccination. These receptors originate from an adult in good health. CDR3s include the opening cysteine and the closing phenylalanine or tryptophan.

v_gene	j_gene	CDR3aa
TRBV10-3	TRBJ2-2	CATIGTTNTGELFF
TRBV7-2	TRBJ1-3	CASSHRAVSGNTIYF
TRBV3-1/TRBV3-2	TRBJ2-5	CASSGGSGETQYF
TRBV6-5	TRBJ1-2	CASSYSQGMYGYTF
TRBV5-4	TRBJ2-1	CASSLVSNEQFF
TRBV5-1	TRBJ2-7	CASSKGQGPWSSYEQYF
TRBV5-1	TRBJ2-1	CASSPAGLAGNFFNEQFF
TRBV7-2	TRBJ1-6	CASSWPGQGANSPLHF
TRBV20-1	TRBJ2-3	CSASLGTTTDTQYF
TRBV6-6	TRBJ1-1	CASSYSGSTEPEAFF
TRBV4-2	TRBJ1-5	CASSQEVSQASNQPQHF
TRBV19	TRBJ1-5	CASSNFGGGGQPQHF
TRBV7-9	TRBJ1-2	CASSLEVTGDNTF
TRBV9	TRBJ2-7	CASSVGTTFGYEQYF
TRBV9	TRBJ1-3	CASSARGAGKSSGNTIYF
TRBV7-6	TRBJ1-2	CASSRRPADGYTF
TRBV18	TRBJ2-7	CASSPPGGITLSYEQYF
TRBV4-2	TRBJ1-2	CASSPGGLYGYTF
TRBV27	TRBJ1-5	CASSFNRGRGQPQHF
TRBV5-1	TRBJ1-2	CASSLAPGNGYTF
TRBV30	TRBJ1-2	CAWVGRIGYGYTF
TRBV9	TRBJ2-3	CASSVGEVGRTDTQYF
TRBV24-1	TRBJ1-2	CATSDLGQNYGYTF
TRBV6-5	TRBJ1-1	CASRQGALNTEAFF
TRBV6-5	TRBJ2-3	CASSYSPATSTDTQYF
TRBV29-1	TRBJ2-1	CSVEKIQGVRINEQFF
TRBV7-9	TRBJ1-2	CASSSRQGDGYTF
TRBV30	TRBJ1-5	CAWSVPGRSGQPQHF
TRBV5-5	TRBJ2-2	CASSLGSGGNTGELFF
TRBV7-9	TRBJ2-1	CASSDRGNEQFF
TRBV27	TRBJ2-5	CASSLWGPPETQYF
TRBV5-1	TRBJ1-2	CASSLWQGAGGYTF
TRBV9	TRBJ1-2	CASSVGSGNYGYTF
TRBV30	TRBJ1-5	CAWSNWGGQPQHF
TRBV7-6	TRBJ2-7	CASSLAPTLGSRARGEQYF
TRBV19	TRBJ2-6	CASSIVSSGANVLTF
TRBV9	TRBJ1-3	CASSVQSGNTIYF
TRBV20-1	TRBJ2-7	CSASTAGGTIF
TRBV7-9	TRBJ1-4	CASSKTVSNEKLFF
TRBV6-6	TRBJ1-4	CASRNDGVANEKLFF
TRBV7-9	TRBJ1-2	CASSSFGVNYGYTF
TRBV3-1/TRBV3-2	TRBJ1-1	CASSLLGGDTEAFF
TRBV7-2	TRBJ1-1	CASSLDGVSVWSYDTEAFF
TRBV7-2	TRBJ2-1	CASTLFVGSSYNEQFF
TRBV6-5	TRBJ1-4	CASSYRGFNEKLFF
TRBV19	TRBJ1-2	CASSPRRFEANYGYTF
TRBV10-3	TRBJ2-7	CAVAGANYEQYF
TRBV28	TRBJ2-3	CASSFDSDTQYF
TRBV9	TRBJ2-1	CASSVDLRGVYEQFF
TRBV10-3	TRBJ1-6	CAISGDRESSYNSPLHF
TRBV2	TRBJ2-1	CASSEGGGRFLLDEQFF
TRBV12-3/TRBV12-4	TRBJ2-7	CASSYWGGEQYF
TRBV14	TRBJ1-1	CASSQFRNRNTEAFF
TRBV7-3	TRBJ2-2	CASSIRTSGNGELFF
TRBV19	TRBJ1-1	CASRWVSDRANTEAFF
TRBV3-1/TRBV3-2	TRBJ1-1	CASSLTDRYTEAFF
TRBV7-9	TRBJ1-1	CASSIPGYRGFAAFF
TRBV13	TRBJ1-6	CASSPQYSPLHF
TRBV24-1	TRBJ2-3	CATSQDSTDTQYF
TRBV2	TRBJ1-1	CASSVFAEAFF